This T cell receptor (beta chain) came from a study of blood T cell repertoires in COVID-19 (dated by TCRdb to the early 2020s). Regarding the study in general: Samples covering the acute and convalescent phases of COVID-19 were provided by collaborators in the United States, Italy and Spain. Subjects who had been exposed to COVID-19, were actively infected with it, or had recovered from it provided the deeply sampled blood TCRbeta repertoires that made up the dataset. The repertoires were released in a freely available public database meant as a resource for research on the immune response to SARS-CoV-2. Sample metadata almost always included a de-identified subject ID, COVID-19 status, age in years and sex. The prospective study material was composed of cDNA or gDNA derived from T cells, B-cell-depleted T cells, or PBMCs. Where HLA class I and class II types were available, the types were taken from metadata supplied by the sample provider, not from assay-based typing. The samples were drawn from the first 160 participants of the ongoing ImmuneRACE study and from over a thousand subjects provided by 6 global collaborators. The investigation overall reported the following: How much clinical and demographic metadata was included differed by source and by participant, and the metadata was provided uncurated.

At one collaborating source in Seattle, patients were enrolled during active infection and were followed longitudinally through the course of disease. Each collaborating institution followed its own protocols to collect whole blood in K2EDTA tubes. For TCRbeta analysis, collaborator samples were shipped as frozen whole blood, as isolated PBMCs, or as DNA extracted from either sample type. CDR1 and CDR2 were assigned from the germline V gene as SGHTA and FQGNSA. V is cut by 2 bases and J by 0 bases, and the space between the germline ends is 10 bases. The CDR3 goes from the cysteine to the phenylalanine over 15 residues. Only the CDR3 DNA is retained, 45 bases long and in frame from the first base. The immunoSEQ Assay, a bias-controlled multiplex PCR, was used to amplify TCRbeta CDR3 regions from genomic DNA. Per the authors' processing: Within the assay, amplification of reference gene primers was used to estimate how many nucleated cells each sample contained. Sequence reads were collapsed and filtered to measure the absolute abundance of every unique TCRbeta CDR3 rearrangement. Productive Simpson clonality was computed per sample as the square root of Simpson's diversity index over productive rearrangements. This immuneACCESS table, as held by TCRdb, lists in-frame sequences with V and J called but not all clones. Of the missing ones, under half trace to an unresolved V gene in checked studies; the others have no known cause. V, J and clone size were drawn from that table, and D and trimming were deduced from the DNA. The sample data list 150,000 to 200,000 clones, and 90% to 95% of these were observed just once. Less than 2% of the sample rests with the top ten.

This clone was recorded a few times. Which antigen it targets is not known. It has no much larger one-base neighbor in the sample; base qualities were not kept. The chain employs TRBV7-2 and TRBJ1-2, with the D gene too uncertain to name. The sequencing sample was made of peripheral blood. The source is an older woman with COVID-19, enrolled during active disease. CDR3 protein: CASSLRHLTNYGYTF. At the DNA level, the sequence is TGTGCCAGCAGCTTAAGACACCTTACTAACTATGGCTACACCTTC.